This T cell receptor beta chain derives from a study of T-cell memory formation after mild COVID-19. About the research overall: TCR clusters showed largely donor specificity.

Using constant-segment primers, 5'RACE produced TCR alpha and TCR beta cDNA libraries carrying sample barcodes and UMIs. TCRdb independently ran MiXCR on the 5' RACE reads; one entry per CDR3 protein. The sample includes under 350,000 distinct CDR3 sequences, 15% to 20% of them seen just once. V shed 3 bases and J 4 bases; nucleotides not matched to a gene: 14. Germline loops: CDR1 MDHEN, CDR2 SYDVKM. The CDR3 is 17 residues long. Study findings and constraints: Unconfirmed was the SARS-CoV-2 specificity of second-wave clones that peaked on day 37.

This clonotype was observed a few times. What it recognizes is unknown. The sequence was obtained from a man aged 18 to 35 who had mild COVID-19 (a few samples of this study predate the infection). Cell type and time point are not known. Input material: PBMCs or a T cell subset sorted from them (not recorded which). The gene calls are TRBV28 and TRBJ2-7, with TRBD2 matching 8 bases. For the CDR3, the DNA is TGTGCCAGCAGTTTGTTCCGGGGGGGCCTCTCCAATTACGAGCAGTACGTC. Encoded protein: CASSLFRGGLSNYEQYV.